The sample holds a few counts of the clone carrying this T cell receptor beta chain. TCRdb re-analysed the 5' RACE reads in MiXCR, keeping a single row per CDR3 protein. This sample has about 470,000 distinct CDR3 sequences; 20% to 25% occur once, and the top ten carry 9.5% to 15%. The data derive from a study of T-cell memory formation after mild COVID-19. V was shortened by 6 bases and J by 6 bases, with 19 bases between the two germline ends. The CDR3 is made up of 15 amino acids. This sequence was found in an adult woman who had mild COVID-19 (a few samples of this study predate the infection). Cell type and time point are not known. The sequenced material came from PBMCs or a T cell subset sorted from them (not recorded which). This rearrangement joins TRBV12-3 or TRBV12-4 to TRBJ2-3; possibly TRBD2 for D (7 bases). Written as DNA, the CDR3 is TGTGCCAGCAGCCCTACCCGGGGGGCTTCGGATACGCAGTATTTT. Protein product: CASSPTRGASDTQYF.